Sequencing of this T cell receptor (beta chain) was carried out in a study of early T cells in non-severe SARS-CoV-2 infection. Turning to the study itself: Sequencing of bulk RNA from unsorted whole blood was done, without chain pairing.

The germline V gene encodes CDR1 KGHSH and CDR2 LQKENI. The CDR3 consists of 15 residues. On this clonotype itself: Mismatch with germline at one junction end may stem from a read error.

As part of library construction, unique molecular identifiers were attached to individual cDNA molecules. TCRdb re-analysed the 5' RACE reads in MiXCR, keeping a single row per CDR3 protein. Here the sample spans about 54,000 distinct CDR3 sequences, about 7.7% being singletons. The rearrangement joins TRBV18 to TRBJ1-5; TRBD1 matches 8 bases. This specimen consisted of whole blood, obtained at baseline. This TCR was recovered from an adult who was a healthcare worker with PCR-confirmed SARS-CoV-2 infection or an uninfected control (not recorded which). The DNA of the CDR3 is TGTGCCAGCTCATACGGACAGGGCAGCATTCAGCCCCAGCATTTT. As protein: CASSYGQGSIQPQHF.